The 12 T cell receptor beta chains reported below all come from one sample, sequenced in a study of ipilimumab plus nivolumab after autologous stem cell transplantation. TCRdb's copy holds only in-frame clones and misses some; the assay was immunoSEQ multiplex PCR. The repertoire has about 84,000 clones, 83% of them found once; the top ten carry around 2%. The specimen was PBMCs, collected in a trial of ipilimumab plus nivolumab as post-transplant consolidation. These receptor sequences come from a male donor with diffuse large B-cell lymphoma.

V gene TRBV6-5 combines with J gene TRBJ1-4, with no clear D. Per germline, CDR1 MNHEY and CDR2 SVGAGI. Trimming took 2 bases from V and 9 from J, leaving 16 bases between them. CDR3 length: 15 residues. For the CDR3, the DNA is TGTGCCAGCAGTTACCGGTCTGAAACTACGAAAAAACTGTTTTTT. It codes for CASSYRSETTKKLFF.

The rearrangement joins TRBV14 to TRBJ2-7, with D hard to call. Trimming took off 4 bases at V and 4 bases at J, with 11 bases between the two ends. The CDR3 is 13 amino acids. Germline V gene data show CDR1 as SGHDN and CDR2 as FVKESK. CDR3 region: CASSRYSKYEQYF. CDR3 in DNA: TGTGCCAGCAGCCGGTATTCTAAGTACGAGCAGTACTTC.

The chain links TRBV14 to TRBJ2-5; 9 nucleotides line up with TRBD2. CDR1 and CDR2 (germline): SGHDN, FVKESK. The trim removed 5 bases at V and 6 bases at J, leaving 4 bases unmatched. The CDR3 is made up of 13 amino acids. CDR3 region: CASSKGLAQTQYF. The CDR3 DNA sequence: TGTGCCAGCAGCAAGGGACTAGCCCAGACCCAGTACTTC.

The chain combines TRBV11-1 with TRBJ2-5; D is unclear. Germline V gives CDR1 SGHAT, CDR2 FQDESV (reference sequence). Trimming took 4 bases from V and 2 from J, leaving 14 bases between them. The CDR3 covers 15 residues. The CDR3 sequence: CASSSGSGQQETQYF. DNA for the CDR3: TGTGCCAGCAGCTCAGGATCCGGGCAACAAGAGACCCAGTACTTC.

On this clone: The junction departs from the called germline gene at one end, perhaps through a read error. The rearrangement uses TRBV6-6 and TRBJ1-5, with D maybe TRBD1 (5 bases). Germline-derived CDR1 and CDR2 are MNHNY and SVGAGI (reference sequence). This CDR3 is built from 13 residues. CDR3 residues: CASRSRGNQPQHF. The CDR3 DNA sequence: TGTGCCAGCAGGTCGAGGGGCAACCAGCCCCAGCATTTT.

The rearrangement joins TRBV18 to TRBJ1-1; possible D gene TRBD1, 6 bases. The CDR3 consists of 20 residues. The V end was cut by 1 base, the J end by 0 bases, with 24 bases between. Germline V CDR1 and CDR2: KGHSH, LQKENI. The CDR3 sequence: CASSPRFASAGQSMNTEAFF. DNA of the CDR3: TGTGCCAGCTCACCACGATTTGCCAGCGCTGGACAGAGCATGAACACTGAAGCTTTCTTT.

This rearrangement joins TRBV6-5 to TRBJ1-2; the match to TRBD1 covers 10 bases. CDR1 MNHEY and CDR2 SVGAGI come from the germline V gene. Trimming at V came to 4 bases and at J to 8 bases, leaving 10 bases not matched to a gene. The CDR3 has 15 amino acids. The CDR3 here is CASSSPADRGQGYTF. CDR3 DNA sequence: TGTGCCAGCAGTTCTCCTGCCGACAGGGGGCAGGGCTACACCTTC.

V is TRBV15 and J is TRBJ2-3; no definite D call. Deletions cut 0 bases from V and 4 bases from J, with 11 bases between. This CDR3 region has 15 residues. Germline lookup yields CDR1 LNHNV and CDR2 YYDKDF (reference sequence). CDR3: CATSRDQAVADTQYF. The CDR3 nucleotides are TGTGCCACCAGCAGAGATCAGGCAGTAGCAGATACGCAGTATTTT.

Only a few counts were recorded for this clone. The rearrangement uses TRBV6-1 and TRBJ1-2, with TRBD1 as a possible D gene (5 bases). CDR3 length: 15 residues. The germline CDR1 and CDR2 sequences are MNHNS and SASEGT. Trimming stripped 2 bases from V and 10 bases from J, with 20 bases between. CDR3 nucleotides: TGTGCCAGCAGTGAACGATCGAGCAGGGAGCCGGACTACACCTTC. Translating gives CASSERSSREPDYTF.

The V call is TRBV7-2, the J call TRBJ1-1, with D unresolved. The CDR3 covers 16 residues. Germline V gene data show CDR1 as SGHTA and CDR2 as FQGNSA. V lost 2 bases and J lost 0, with 13 bases in between. The DNA for the CDR3 is TGTGCCAGCAGCTTAACCGCAGGAAGAATGAACACTGAAGCTTTCTTT. Its translation: CASSLTAGRMNTEAFF. Full variable domain (remainder filled in from reference TRBV7-2 and TRBJ1-1): GAGVSQSPSNKVTEKGKDVELRCDPISGHTALYWYRQSLGQGLEFLIYFQGNSAPDKSGLPSDRFSAERTGGSVSTLTIQRTQQEDSAVYLCASSLTAGRMNTEAFFGQGTRLTVV.

The V gene is TRBV30, the J gene TRBJ1-6; 10 bases line up with TRBD1. The length of the CDR3 is 15 residues. From germline, CDR1 is GTSNPN and CDR2 SVGIG (reference sequence). The trim removed 5 bases at V and 10 bases at J, leaving 11 bases unmatched. CDR3 nucleotides: TGTGCCTGGGACCACCTAGGGACAGGGGACTCACCCCTCCACTTT. This sequence encodes CAWDHLGTGDSPLHF.

The chain is built from TRBV7-2 and TRBJ1-1; 8 nucleotides agree with TRBD1. CDR1 is SGHTA, CDR2 FQGNSA, per germline. The CDR3 has 14 amino acids. V was clipped by 5 bases and J by 5 bases; unmatched bases: 7. In nucleotides, the CDR3 is TGTGCCAGCAGCCGTGACAGGGGATGGACTGAAGCTTTCTTT. Translated: CASSRDRGWTEAFF.